One and the same sample provided the 28 T cell receptor beta chains below, sequenced in a study of cytomegalovirus exposure and HLA in healthy donors. The PCR used 60 Vbeta and 13 Jbeta primers. The assay was immunoSEQ multiplex PCR, and TCRdb's table has in-frame clones only and misses some. Its listing shows some 75,000 clones. The sequencing sample was made of PBMCs. These receptors all stem from a man in his forties in good health and CMV-seronegative.

This sequence joins TRBV6-5 and TRBJ1-1; D perhaps matches TRBD1 (6 bases). This CDR3 has 11 residues. The V and J ends lost 6 bases and 10 bases respectively, with 12 bases between them. Per germline, CDR1 MNHEY and CDR2 SVGAGI. The CDR3 is CASRSSGAAFF. In DNA form, the CDR3 reads TGTGCCAGCAGGTCTTCAGGGGCAGCTTTCTTT.

The chain recombines TRBV6-6 with TRBJ2-1; 10 positions agree with TRBD2. This CDR3 is built from 15 residues. The germline V gene has CDR1 MNHNY and CDR2 SVGAGI (reference sequence). Trimming removed 5 bases from V and 5 bases from J; junction bases left unmatched: 6. The DNA for the CDR3 is TGTGCCAGCAGTAAAAGCGGGAGGGCCCACAATGAGCAGTTCTTC. Protein: CASSKSGRAHNEQFF.

V usage is TRBV2 and J usage is TRBJ2-1; 8 bases match TRBD1. Losses at the gene ends were 3 bases for V and 6 bases for J; bases not matched to a gene: 4. The CDR3 runs 14 residues. Germline V lookup: CDR1 SNHLY, CDR2 FYNNEI. In DNA, the CDR3 is TGTGCCAGCAGTGACGGGACAGGCCTCAATGAGCAGTTCTTC. Its protein is CASSDGTGLNEQFF.

The rearrangement joins TRBV30 to TRBJ2-7; tentative D call: TRBD2 (7 bases). Germline CDR1 reads GTSNPN; CDR2 reads SVGIG (reference sequence). Trimming left V 1 base short and J 7 bases short, with 17 bases between. CDR3 length equals 14 residues. CDR3 DNA: TGTGCCTGGAGTGGAGGGGGAGGGCCGGGTGAGCAGTACTTC. As protein: CAWSGGGGPGEQYF.

This rearrangement joins TRBV29-1 to TRBJ2-3; TRBD1 aligns across 7 bases. This CDR3 spans 14 amino acids. The germline CDR1 and CDR2 sequences are SQVTM and ANQGSEA. V trimming: 4 bases; J trimming: 0 bases; junction bases outside the gene matches: 4. The CDR3 coding sequence is TGCAGCGTTGTAACAGGGGTCAGCACAGATACGCAGTATTTT. It specifies CSVVTGVSTDTQYF.

J is TRBJ1-1 and V is TRBV5-1; a weak D match, TRBD1 (6 bases). The V gene lost 3 bases and the J gene lost 2 bases, with 14 bases spanning the gap. CDR3 length equals 15 residues. Per the germline V gene, CDR1 is SGHRS and CDR2 is YFSETQ. The CDR3 loop reads CASSSTQGPNTEAFF. In DNA form, the CDR3 reads TGCGCCAGCAGCTCGACACAGGGACCAAACACTGAAGCTTTCTTT.

The chain uses TRBV7-9 and TRBJ1-4; D is undetermined. The CDR3 extends over 15 amino acids. CDR1 and CDR2 from the germline V gene are SEHNR and FQNEAQ (reference sequence). V lost 5 bases and J 5 bases, leaving 15 bases between the germline ends. The CDR3 protein is CASSISGELNEKLFF. As DNA, the CDR3 is TGTGCCAGCAGCATTAGCGGAGAACTGAATGAAAAACTGTTTTTT.

The V and J genes are TRBV7-9 and TRBJ2-7; maybe TRBD1 (6 bases). V dropped 5 bases and J dropped 3 bases, with 11 bases sitting between them. Germline-derived CDR1 and CDR2 are SEHNR and FQNEAQ (reference sequence). This CDR3 region has 13 residues. The DNA for the CDR3 is TGTGCCAGCAGCCTTGGGACATACTACGAGCAGTACTTC. Translation gives CASSLGTYYEQYF.

V and J are TRBV7-8 and TRBJ2-2; 10 positions agree with TRBD1. V was pared by 5 bases and J by 6 bases, with 3 bases of the junction left unmatched. CDR3 length: 14 amino acids. Germline V gene data show CDR1 as SGHVS and CDR2 as FQNEAQ. The CDR3 spells CASSRTGGAGELFF. The CDR3 nucleotides are TGTGCCAGCAGCCGGACAGGGGGAGCCGGGGAGCTGTTTTTT.

The genes are TRBV13 and TRBJ1-2, with 8 bases identical to TRBD1. Germline V gene data show CDR1 as PRHDT and CDR2 as FYEKMQ (reference sequence). The CDR3 length is 14 residues. J was trimmed by 4 bases and V by 5 bases; bases with no gene match: 6. The CDR3 DNA sequence: TGTGCCAGCAGCGCGGGGACAGGCGGCTATGGCTACACCTTC. As protein: CASSAGTGGYGYTF. The full variable domain, completed using reference TRBV13 and TRBJ1-2, is AAGVIQSPRHLIKEKRETATLKCYPIPRHDTVYWYQQGPGQDPQFLISFYEKMQSDKGSIPDRFSAQQFSDYHSELNMSSLELGDSALYFCASSAGTGGYGYTFGSGTRLTVV.

The rearrangement uses TRBV7-2 and TRBJ2-1, with 10 bases fitting TRBD2. This CDR3 is built from 13 residues. The trim removed 3 bases at V and 10 bases at J, leaving 3 bases unmatched. The germline V gene has CDR1 SGHTA and CDR2 FQGNSA. The CDR3 sequence is CASSLTGLAEQFF. CDR3 sequence (DNA): TGTGCCAGCAGCTTGACGGGACTAGCGGAGCAGTTCTTC.

V and J are TRBV6-1 and TRBJ2-5, with 8 bases fitting TRBD2. The better agreement between TRBJ2-7 and the DNA end casts doubt on the J call. The CDR3 sequence is 14 residues long. Germline CDR1 reads MNHNS; CDR2 reads SASEGT. The CDR3 nucleotides are TGTGCCAGCAGCCACACTAGCGGAACCCCCGAGCAGTACTTC. This translates into CASSHTSGTPEQYF.

The CDR3 here is CSVNRDTSQGGYTF. In nucleotides, the CDR3 is TGCAGCGTTAACCGGGACACATCACAAGGGGGCTACACCTTC. The rearrangement uses TRBV29-1 and TRBJ1-2; tentative D call: TRBD1 (6 bases). V was trimmed by 5 bases and J by 8 bases, leaving 21 bases between them. Germline loops: CDR1 SQVTM, CDR2 ANQGSEA. This CDR3 is built from 14 residues.

J is TRBJ1-1 and V is TRBV2; D is undetermined. The germline V gene encodes CDR1 SNHLY and CDR2 FYNNEI. The CDR3 spans 15 residues. V lost 2 bases, J lost 3 bases, and 13 bases lay in between. The CDR3 nucleotides are TGTGCCAGCAGTGAACAAGGGCAGGAGGACACTGAAGCTTTCTTT. Translated, it gives CASSEQGQEDTEAFF.

The J gene is TRBJ2-7, the V gene TRBV6-6; TRBD1 matches 9 bases. This CDR3 has 14 amino acids. The V gene end was trimmed by 4 bases and the J gene end by 7 bases; junction bases not matched to a gene: 8. CDR1 is MNHNY and CDR2 is SVGAGI in the germline V gene (reference sequence). The CDR3 region has the DNA TGTGCCAGCAGTTCGGGACAGGGCCTTGGGGAGCAGTACTTC. It yields the protein CASSSGQGLGEQYF.

The J gene is TRBJ1-1, the V gene TRBV30; D remains unclear. This CDR3 region has 13 residues. CDR1 is GTSNPN, CDR2 SVGIG, per germline (reference sequence). V lost 0 bases to trimming and J lost 1 base, with 6 bases between them. For the CDR3, the DNA is TGTGCCTGGAGTGTAGGAGAGAACACTGAAGCTTTCTTT. Translating it yields CAWSVGENTEAFF.

This sequence joins TRBV5-1 and TRBJ1-5; no clear D gene. V was pared by 4 bases and J by 3 bases, with 14 bases between. The CDR3 runs to 15 residues. Germline-derived CDR1 and CDR2 are SGHRS and YFSETQ. The DNA of the CDR3 is TGCGCCAGCAGCCCCACCGGGATTCCCAATCAGCCCCAGCATTTT. As protein: CASSPTGIPNQPQHF.

The V gene is TRBV6-6, the J gene TRBJ2-1; 9 bases are a match to TRBD2. The CDR3 is 16 residues long. Germline V gene sequence: CDR1 MNHNY, CDR2 SVGAGI (reference sequence). The V and J ends lost 5 bases and 5 bases, in that order; junction bases with no gene match: 10. The CDR3 loop is CASSPNGLAGNNEQFF. CDR3 in DNA: TGTGCCAGCAGTCCGAACGGGCTAGCGGGGAACAATGAGCAGTTCTTC.

The V and J genes are TRBV4-1 and TRBJ1-3; D unclear. V was trimmed by 4 bases and J by 0 bases, leaving 16 bases between them. The CDR3 loop spans 17 amino acids. The germline V gene encodes CDR1 MGHRA and CDR2 YSYEKL. CDR3 sequence: CASSRTPRASSGNTIYF. In DNA form, the CDR3 reads TGCGCCAGCAGCCGAACCCCCCGAGCGAGCTCTGGAAACACCATATATTTT.

The chain joins TRBV14 to TRBJ2-1; 8 bases align to TRBD2. This CDR3 comprises 17 residues. Trimming removed 2 bases from V and 3 bases from J; junction bases left unmatched: 9. CDR1 and CDR2 from the germline V gene are SGHDN and FVKESK. DNA for the CDR3: TGTGCCAGCAGCCAACACTTTAGCGGGAACTACTACAATGAGCAGTTCTTC. It specifies CASSQHFSGNYYNEQFF.

The V and J genes are TRBV5-1 and TRBJ1-1, with TRBD1 identical over 9 bases. From germline, CDR1 is SGHRS and CDR2 YFSETQ. The CDR3 loop spans 16 amino acids. J was trimmed by 1 base and V by 2 bases; bases with no gene match: 6. CDR3 DNA: TGCGCCAGCAGCTTCCTGGGACAGGGAGGGAACACTGAAGCTTTCTTT. Amino acids: CASSFLGQGGNTEAFF. Combining the CDR3 with reference TRBV5-1 and TRBJ1-1 gives the whole variable domain KAGVTQTPRYLIKTRGQQVTLSCSPISGHRSVSWYQQTPGQGLQFLFEYFSETQRNKGNFPGRFSGRQFSNSRSEMNVSTLELGDSALYLCASSFLGQGGNTEAFFGQGTRLTVV.

In DNA form, the CDR3 reads TGTGCCAGTACCGCCGGCGGCAAGACCTACAATGAGCAGTTCTTC. It is translated as CASTAGGKTYNEQFF. This chain links TRBV19 with TRBJ2-1; D remains ambiguous. CDR1 and CDR2 from the germline V gene are LNHDA and SQIVND (reference sequence). This CDR3 has 15 residues. Trimming shortened V by 7 bases and J by 2 bases, and 15 bases separated the two germline ends.

The chain carries TRBV10-3 and TRBJ2-1, with TRBD2 matching 9 bases. Trimming at V came to 8 bases and at J to 3 bases, leaving 5 bases not matched to a gene. The germline gives CDR1 ENHRY, CDR2 SYGVKD. The CDR3 is 14 residues long. For the CDR3, the DNA is TGTGCCATCGCCGAGACTAGCGGCTACAATGAGCAGTTCTTC. Its protein is CAIAETSGYNEQFF.

V gene TRBV7-2 combines with J gene TRBJ2-5, with 8 bases aligning to TRBD2. The DNA end is a closer match to TRBJ2-7, so the J assignment may be wrong. The CDR3 is 15 amino acids. Germline-derived CDR1 and CDR2 are SGHTA and FQGNSA. This CDR3 is CASSLDSGAQYEQYF. The CDR3, as DNA: TGTGCCAGCAGCTTAGATAGCGGGGCCCAATACGAGCAGTACTTC.

The chain carries TRBV6-5 and TRBJ2-5; 15 bases map to TRBD2. Germline assignment: CDR1 MNHEY and CDR2 SVGAGI. The CDR3 runs to 15 residues. V was clipped by 5 bases and J by 5 bases; unmatched bases: 3. The DNA of the CDR3 is TGTGCCAGCAGTAGAGGGACTAGCGGGGGGGAGACCCAGTACTTC. Encoded protein: CASSRGTSGGETQYF.

The rearrangement joins TRBV29-1 to TRBJ2-3, with 12 bases fitting TRBD2. CDR1 and CDR2 (germline): SQVTM, ANQGSEA. After removal of 7 bases from V and 0 bases from J, the junction contained 5 bases not matched to a gene. The CDR3 contains 15 residues. CDR3 sequence reads: CSATGTSGSTDTQYF. The CDR3, as DNA: TGCAGCGCTACCGGGACTAGCGGGAGCACAGATACGCAGTATTTT.

The genes are TRBV10-1 and TRBJ1-2, with TRBD1 matching 7 bases. The germline CDR1 and CDR2 sequences are WNHNN and SYGVQD (reference sequence). The CDR3 consists of 13 residues. The ends lost 2 bases at V and 7 bases at J; junction bases unmatched: 4. This chain's CDR3 is CASSEKGTVGYTF. The CDR3 DNA follows: TGCGCCAGCAGTGAGAAAGGGACAGTTGGCTACACCTTC.

V is TRBV7-9 and J is TRBJ2-1, with 7 bases lining up with TRBD1. Unmatched junction bases numbered 7, after V lost 3 bases and J lost 2 bases. The CDR3 totals 16 residues. Per germline, CDR1 SEHNR and CDR2 FQNEAQ (reference sequence). The CDR3 loop is CASSFQTGITYNEQFF. The CDR3 coding sequence is TGTGCCAGCAGCTTCCAGACAGGGATCACCTACAATGAGCAGTTCTTC.